This paragraph reports one T cell receptor (beta chain). Its target is not known. The unexposed donors gave CD4+ T cells in about 2011-2019, prior to COVID-19. Isolation of CD4+ T cells took place after less than 13 days in culture. Cells permitting, SARS-CoV-2 S/N and four cold-coronavirus spikes were tested on unexposed-donor CD4+ T cells. This sample is part of a study of CD4 T cells in relation to SARS-CoV-2 and coronaviruses. V was cut by 0 bases and J by 6 bases, with 6 bases left in between. Germline values: CDR1 SGHNT, CDR2 YENEEA. The CDR3 spans 13 residues. Produced via immunoSEQ multiplex PCR; TCRdb's table is partial and in-frame only. The sample holds 9,500 to 15,000 clones, more than 75% seen once.

Specimen: CD4+ T cells from PBMCs, cultured in vitro. V usage is TRBV11-3 and J usage is TRBJ2-4; D not resolved. The sequence was collected from a human donor in good health. CDR3 loop: CASSLETGNIQYF. CDR3 nucleotides: TGTGCCAGCAGCTTAGAAACCGGAAACATTCAGTACTTC.